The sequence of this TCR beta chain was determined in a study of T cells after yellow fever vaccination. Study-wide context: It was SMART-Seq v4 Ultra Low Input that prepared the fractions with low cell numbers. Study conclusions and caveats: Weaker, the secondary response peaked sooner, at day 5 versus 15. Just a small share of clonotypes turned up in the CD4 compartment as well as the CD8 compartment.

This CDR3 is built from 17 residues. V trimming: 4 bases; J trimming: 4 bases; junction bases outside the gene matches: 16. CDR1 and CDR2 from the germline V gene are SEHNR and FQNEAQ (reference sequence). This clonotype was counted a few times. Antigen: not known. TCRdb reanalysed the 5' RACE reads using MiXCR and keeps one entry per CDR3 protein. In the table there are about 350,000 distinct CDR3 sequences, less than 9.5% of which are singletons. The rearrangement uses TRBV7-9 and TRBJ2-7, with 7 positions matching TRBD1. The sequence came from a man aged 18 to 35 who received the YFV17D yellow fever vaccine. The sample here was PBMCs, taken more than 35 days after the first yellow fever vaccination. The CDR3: CASSSTGTDFLGYEQYF. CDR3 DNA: TGTGCCAGCAGCTCGACCGGGACAGACTTTCTGGGGTACGAGCAGTACTTC.